This T cell receptor (beta chain) was sequenced in a study of immune characterization of retroperitoneal liposarcoma (dated by TCRdb to about 2019). The CDR3 runs 13 residues from the cysteine to the phenylalanine. Just the 39-base CDR3 DNA is kept, in frame starting at base 1. Trimming takes 5 bases from V and 13 bases from J, and the germline ends sit 21 bases apart. CDR1 and CDR2, per the germline V gene, are SGHRS and YFSETQ. Details on this clonotype: It lacks a known antigen. No qualities accompany the bases; no much larger clone lies one base away.

Library preparation employed PCR. Sequencer: NextSeq 500. Using fastp at Q25 and MiXCR, TCRdb reprocessed the public reads and kept productive beta chains. Rows are combined by CDR3 protein, so each entry shows the most common genes and DNA. The sample has about 11,000 distinct CDR3 sequences on record, roughly a quarter of them singletons. Jointly, the top ten make up 8.3% of the sample. Sequenced: tumor tissue. The chain joins TRBV5-1 to TRBJ2-5; TRBD2 is a weak D gene call, 5 bases matching. This clonotype originated in a male donor with retroperitoneal liposarcoma. The sequence in DNA is TGCGCCAGCAGTCTCGAGGGTCCGGGGATGCCGTACTTC. Its coded protein is CASSLEGPGMPYF.